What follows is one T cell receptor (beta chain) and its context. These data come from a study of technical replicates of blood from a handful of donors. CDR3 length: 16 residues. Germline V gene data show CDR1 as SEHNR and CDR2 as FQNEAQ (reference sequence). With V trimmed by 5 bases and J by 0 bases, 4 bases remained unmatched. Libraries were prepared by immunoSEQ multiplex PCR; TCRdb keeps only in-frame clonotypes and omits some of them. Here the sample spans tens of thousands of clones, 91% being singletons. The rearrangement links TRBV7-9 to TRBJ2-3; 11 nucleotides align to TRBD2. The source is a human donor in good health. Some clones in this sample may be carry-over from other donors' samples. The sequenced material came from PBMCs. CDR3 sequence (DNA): TGTGCCAGCAGCCCCGGGACTAGCGGAAGCACAGATACGCAGTATTTT. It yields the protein CASSPGTSGSTDTQYF.